Listed here are 22 T cell receptor beta chains from one sample, sequenced in a study of breast tumors, draining lymph nodes, adjacent tissues. Each CDR3 protein gets one entry after TCRdb re-called the multiplex PCR reads with MiXCR. The table records about 53,000 distinct CDR3 sequences, roughly 39% of them present only once. The sample was breast tumor tissue. The receptors shown here come from a female donor with breast cancer. Some clones in this sample may be carry-over from other donors' samples.

This clonotype was counted once. Since the CDR3 does not end with the conserved phenylalanine or tryptophan, this likely comes from a read error. The DNA is left out, because the CDR3 cannot be placed on it with certainty; the CDR3 is given as TCRdb lists it. This rearrangement joins TRBV9 to TRBJ1-2. Per germline, CDR1 SGDLS and CDR2 YYNGEE. The CDR3 is made up of 15 amino acids, end residues included. CDR3 in amino acids: CASSVADGDNYGSTL.

This clonotype was counted a few times. A read error may be the cause here, since a much bigger clone is one base away. The J gene is TRBJ2-1, the V gene TRBV9; D assignment may be TRBD1 or TRBD2 (5 bases each). This CDR3 region has 16 residues. CDR1 and CDR2 (germline): SGDLS, YYNGEE. CDR3 in DNA: TGTGCCAGCAGCCCGCGAGTGTCCGGGACCTACAATGCGCAGTTCTTC. Protein: CASSPRVSGTYNAQFF.

The CDR3 DNA reads TGCGCCAGCAGCCATGCTAGAGGACAGGGGACTTACAATGAGCAGTTCTTC. Translation gives CASSHARGQGTYNEQFF. The rearrangement links TRBV4-3 to TRBJ2-1; 9 bases line up with TRBD1. Unmatched junction bases numbered 10, after V lost 3 bases and J lost 4 bases. Germline-derived CDR1 and CDR2 are LGHNA and YSLEER. The CDR3 is 17 residues long.

The CDR3 DNA reads TGTGCCAGCAGTTTATATGGACTAGCGGGATCACCCCTCCACTTT. Amino acid sequence: CASSLYGLAGSPLHF. V usage is TRBV28 and J usage is TRBJ1-6; D gene uncertain. The CDR3 extends over 15 amino acids. The V end was cut by 1 base, the J end by 10 bases, with 14 bases between. Germline lookup yields CDR1 MDHEN and CDR2 SYDVKM.

The chain has TRBV11-3 and TRBJ1-2; TRBD1 agrees at 10 bases. Germline values: CDR1 SGHNT, CDR2 YENEEA. Unmatched junction bases numbered 9, after V lost 4 bases and J lost 4 bases. The CDR3 covers 16 residues. The CDR3 protein is CASSSRRQGAPYGYTF. Here the CDR3 DNA reads TGTGCCAGCAGCTCCCGACGACAGGGGGCACCCTATGGCTACACCTTC.

This clonotype was detected only once. The junction does not match germline at one end; this may be a read error. CDR3 sequence: CAIRGTSGGNQQFF. The CDR3 nucleotides are TGTGCCATCAGAGGGACTAGCGGGGGCAATCAGCAGTTCTTC. The V and J genes are TRBV10-3 and TRBJ2-1; TRBD2 matches 14 bases. Germline lookup yields CDR1 ENHRY and CDR2 SYGVKD. This CDR3 spans 14 amino acids.

This clonotype was seen a few times. The chain recombines TRBV4-2 with TRBJ1-1; 9 nucleotides agree with TRBD1. Germline-derived CDR1 and CDR2 are LGHNA and YNFKEQ. The CDR3 is 17 residues long. V was clipped by 3 bases and J by 1 base; unmatched bases: 9. Written as DNA, the CDR3 is TGTGCCAGCAGCCAGCATGCCGGGACAGGGAAGAACACTGAAGCTTTCTTT. Amino acids: CASSQHAGTGKNTEAFF.

Only a few counts were recorded for this clonotype. The J gene is TRBJ2-5, the V gene TRBV7-2; a possible D gene is TRBD2 (5 bases). V lost 5 bases and J 1 base, leaving 17 bases between the germline ends. The CDR3 is 16 residues long. Germline V gene data show CDR1 as SGHTA and CDR2 as FQGNSA. In nucleotides, the CDR3 is TGTGCCAGCAGCCCACTCTGGTCCAGCGGCCAAGAGACCCAGTACTTC. Translating gives CASSPLWSSGQETQYF.

The sample holds one count of this clonotype. The gene calls are TRBV19 and TRBJ1-3; 7 positions agree with TRBD1. Germline lookup yields CDR1 LNHDA and CDR2 SQIVND (reference sequence). There are 14 residues in the CDR3. The junction had 7 bases not matched to a gene; V was cut back by 3 bases and J by 8 bases. CDR3 sequence reads: CASSMTGQGYTIYF. For the CDR3, the DNA is TGTGCCAGTAGTATGACAGGGCAAGGCTACACCATATATTTT.

This clonotype showed up many times. The chain joins TRBV25-1 to TRBJ2-5; D remains unclear. The germline V and J ends were trimmed by 4 bases and 4 bases, with 10 bases remaining between them. CDR1 is MGHDK and CDR2 is SYGVNS in the germline V gene. The CDR3 is 13 residues long. The CDR3 spells CASSVPIAETQYF. CDR3 DNA sequence: TGTGCCAGCAGTGTACCCATCGCAGAGACCCAGTACTTC.

On this clonotype: Since no conserved phenylalanine or tryptophan closes the CDR3, a read error is the likely cause. The limits of the CDR3 on the DNA are not certain, so only TCRdb's listed CDR3 is given. The gene calls are TRBV5-1 and TRBJ2-2. Germline V gene data show CDR1 as SGHRS and CDR2 as YFSETQ. The CDR3 is 8 residues long, counting both termini. CDR3 in amino acids: CASSETAI.

The chain recombines TRBV5-1 with TRBJ2-5; 10 bases are shared with TRBD2. V gave up 0 bases and J gave up 4 bases; unmatched junction bases: 6. Per germline, CDR1 SGHRS and CDR2 YFSETQ. The CDR3 is made up of 16 amino acids. CDR3 amino acids: CASSLELAGHRETQYF. CDR3 sequence (DNA): TGCGCCAGCAGCTTGGAACTAGCGGGACACAGAGAGACCCAGTACTTC.

There are many counts of this clonotype. The chain uses TRBV5-8 and TRBJ2-5; 12 nucleotides align to TRBD1. V shed 5 bases and J 5 bases; nucleotides not matched to a gene: 10. Germline CDR1 is SGHTS and CDR2 is YDEGEE. The CDR3 loop spans 16 amino acids. CDR3 loop: CASSSRGQGARETQYF. The DNA of the CDR3 is TGTGCCAGCAGTTCGCGGGGACAGGGGGCTCGGGAGACCCAGTACTTC.

The chain carries TRBV4-3 and TRBJ1-4, with TRBD1 matching 7 bases. The CDR3 length is 15 residues. Looked up from germline, CDR1 is LGHNA and CDR2 is YSLEER. With V trimmed by 4 bases and J by 8 bases, 10 bases remained unmatched. The DNA of the CDR3 is TGCGCCAGCAGCCCAGGAGGGGGCGCGGGGGAAAAACTGTTTTTT. Translated: CASSPGGGAGEKLFF.

The V gene is TRBV11-3, the J gene TRBJ2-2; the D gene is possibly TRBD2 (5 bases). V was shortened by 5 bases and J by 5 bases, with 15 bases between the two germline ends. Germline V gives CDR1 SGHNT, CDR2 YENEEA. This CDR3 region has 15 residues. In nucleotides, the CDR3 is TGTGCCAGCAGCACGTCCCCTCCGGGGACCGGGGAGCTGTTTTTT. Encoded protein: CASSTSPPGTGELFF.

This chain connects TRBV10-2 to TRBJ2-3; TRBD2 aligns across 8 bases. V dropped 3 bases and J dropped 5; count of bases not matched to a gene: 4. Looked up from germline, CDR1 is WSHSY and CDR2 is SAAADI. This CDR3 is 14 amino acids long. The CDR3 loop reads CASSDRAGGDTQYF. The DNA of the CDR3 is TGCGCCAGCAGTGACAGGGCGGGAGGAGATACGCAGTATTTT.

The chain employs TRBV7-2 and TRBJ1-5; no firm D call. The CDR3 covers 14 residues. Trimming stripped 5 bases from V and 9 bases from J, with 17 bases between. Germline loops: CDR1 SGHTA, CDR2 FQGNSA. DNA for the CDR3: TGTGCCAGCAGCCCACGGTCAGCTGAAGGGCCCCAGCATTTT. As protein: CASSPRSAEGPQHF.

This clonotype was observed a single time. V gene TRBV6-5 combines with J gene TRBJ1-2; 9 nucleotides line up with TRBD1. From germline, CDR1 is MNHEY and CDR2 SVGAGI. V gave up 5 bases and J gave up 6 bases; unmatched junction bases: 4. The CDR3 length is 13 residues. The CDR3 nucleotides read TGTGCCAGCAGTAATGGACAGGGGAATGGCTACACCTTC. Translated: CASSNGQGNGYTF.

This chain links TRBV7-9 with TRBJ1-2; weak D call: TRBD1 (6 bases). This CDR3 has 14 amino acids. CDR1 is SEHNR and CDR2 is FQNEAQ in the germline V gene (reference sequence). V was clipped by 7 bases and J by 8 bases, with 20 bases between them. CDR3 sequence reads: CASTSTGDVRGYTF. DNA of the CDR3: TGTGCCAGCACCTCGACAGGCGATGTTAGGGGCTACACCTTC.

The chain uses TRBV2 and TRBJ1-6, with 8 bases lining up with TRBD1. The CDR3 covers 15 residues. CDR1 SNHLY and CDR2 FYNNEI come from the germline V gene. After removal of 3 bases from V and 8 bases from J, the junction contained 6 bases not matched to a gene. The CDR3 DNA reads as TGTGCCAGCAGTGATGGGACAGGTTCGGATTCACCCCTCCACTTT. Protein sequence: CASSDGTGSDSPLHF.

This clonotype was recorded at least ten times. This chain links TRBV20-1 with TRBJ2-1; 13 nucleotides match TRBD2. The CDR3 runs 16 residues. Trimming at V came to 5 bases and at J to 6 bases, leaving 10 bases not matched to a gene. CDR1 is DFQATT, CDR2 SNEGSKA, per germline (reference sequence). The chain's CDR3 is CSAQRGTSGNFNEQFF. CDR3 nucleotides: TGCAGTGCTCAACGTGGGACTAGCGGGAATTTCAATGAGCAGTTCTTC.

This chain connects TRBV20-1 to TRBJ2-3; 13 positions match TRBD2. CDR1 and CDR2 (germline): DFQATT, SNEGSKA (reference sequence). V shed 0 bases and J 1 base; nucleotides not matched to a gene: 4. CDR3 size: 17 residues. In nucleotides, the CDR3 is TGCAGTGCTAGAGAGGGACTAGCGGGGTCGTGCACAGATACGCAGTATTTT. Protein: CSAREGLAGSCTDTQYF.